A single sample is the source of the 7 T cell receptor beta chains below, sequenced in a study of T-cell memory formation after mild COVID-19. MiXCR, applied by TCRdb to the 5' RACE reads, yields one record per CDR3 protein. The sample shows about 84,000 distinct CDR3 sequences, approximately 15% of them seen only once. Material for sequencing was PBMCs or a T cell subset sorted from them (not recorded which). These receptors were obtained from an adult woman who had mild COVID-19 (a few samples of this study predate the infection). Cell type and time point are not known.

This rearrangement joins TRBV7-9 to TRBJ2-7; TRBD1 agrees at 8 bases. This CDR3 is 14 amino acids long. Germline-derived CDR1 and CDR2 are SEHNR and FQNEAQ (reference sequence). J was trimmed by 2 bases and V by 1 base; bases with no gene match: 1. The CDR3 DNA reads as TGTGCCAGCAGCTTAGGGGACAGGCCCTACGAGCAGTACTTC. The encoded protein is CASSLGDRPYEQYF. Full variable domain (missing parts from reference TRBV7-9 and TRBJ2-7): DTGVSQNPRHKITKRGQNVTFRCDPISEHNRLYWYRQTLGQGPEFLTYFQNEAQLEKSRLLSDRFSAERPKGSFSTLEIQRTEQGDSAMYLCASSLGDRPYEQYFGPGTRLTVT.

The gene calls are TRBV27 and TRBJ2-7, with D possibly being TRBD2 (6 bases). This CDR3 contains 13 residues. Germline CDR1 is MNHEY and CDR2 is SMNVEV (reference sequence). With 3 bases removed from V and 3 bases from J, the gap between germline ends came to 9 bases. CDR3 DNA: TGTGCCAGCAGTTTCCCCGGGAGCTACGAGCAGTACTTC. Translating it yields CASSFPGSYEQYF.

This clonotype was counted many times. The rearrangement joins TRBV20-1 to TRBJ2-5; D is undetermined. This CDR3 is 12 amino acids long. V lost 0 bases and J 4 bases, leaving 6 bases between the germline ends. The germline gives CDR1 DFQATT, CDR2 SNEGSKA (reference sequence). DNA for the CDR3: TGCAGTGCTAGAGATCGTAGAGAGACCCAGTACTTC. This encodes CSARDRRETQYF.

This clonotype was recorded at least ten times. The chain is built from TRBV11-2 and TRBJ2-1; D might be TRBD1 or TRBD2, each matching 7 bases. V lost 5 bases to trimming and J lost 5 bases, with 13 bases between them. The CDR3 sequence is 14 residues long. From germline, CDR1 is SGHAT and CDR2 FQNNGV. The chain's CDR3 is CASSPGGDDNEQFF. Here the CDR3 DNA reads TGTGCCAGCAGCCCAGGGGGGGATGACAATGAGCAGTTCTTC.

The count of this clonotype is one. The chain couples TRBV9 to TRBJ2-2, with D perhaps matching TRBD2 (5 bases). Trimming took 0 bases from V and 3 from J, leaving 12 bases between them. The CDR3 length is 16 residues. Germline values: CDR1 SGDLS, CDR2 YYNGEE. CDR3 sequence: CASSVVWLADTGELFF. Here the CDR3 DNA reads TGTGCCAGCAGCGTAGTTTGGCTAGCAGACACCGGGGAGCTGTTTTTT.

This clonotype has just a few counts. The chain has TRBV5-6 and TRBJ1-1; D is undetermined. The CDR3 runs to 12 residues. Trimming pared 5 bases from V and 0 bases from J, leaving 5 bases between. CDR1 SGHDT and CDR2 YYEEEE come from the germline V gene. The CDR3 coding sequence is TGTGCCAGCAGTTCCATGAACACTGAAGCTTTCTTT. It encodes CASSSMNTEAFF. The whole variable domain, remainder taken from reference TRBV5-6 and TRBJ1-1, is DAGVTQSPTHLIKTRGQQVTLRCSPKSGHDTVSWYQQALGQGPQFIFQYYEEEERQRGNFPDRFSGHQFPNYSSELNVNALLLGDSALYLCASSSMNTEAFFGQGTRLTVV.

Only a few counts were recorded for this clonotype. The CDR3, as DNA: TGTGCCAGCAGCTTAAAGGTTTCGGGGAACGAGCAGTACTTC. It encodes CASSLKVSGNEQYF. The gene calls are TRBV7-8 and TRBJ2-7, with TRBD2 as a possible D gene (5 bases). The CDR3 has 14 amino acids. Deletions cut 2 bases from V and 5 bases from J, with 13 bases between. Germline CDR1 and CDR2: SGHVS and FQNEAQ.